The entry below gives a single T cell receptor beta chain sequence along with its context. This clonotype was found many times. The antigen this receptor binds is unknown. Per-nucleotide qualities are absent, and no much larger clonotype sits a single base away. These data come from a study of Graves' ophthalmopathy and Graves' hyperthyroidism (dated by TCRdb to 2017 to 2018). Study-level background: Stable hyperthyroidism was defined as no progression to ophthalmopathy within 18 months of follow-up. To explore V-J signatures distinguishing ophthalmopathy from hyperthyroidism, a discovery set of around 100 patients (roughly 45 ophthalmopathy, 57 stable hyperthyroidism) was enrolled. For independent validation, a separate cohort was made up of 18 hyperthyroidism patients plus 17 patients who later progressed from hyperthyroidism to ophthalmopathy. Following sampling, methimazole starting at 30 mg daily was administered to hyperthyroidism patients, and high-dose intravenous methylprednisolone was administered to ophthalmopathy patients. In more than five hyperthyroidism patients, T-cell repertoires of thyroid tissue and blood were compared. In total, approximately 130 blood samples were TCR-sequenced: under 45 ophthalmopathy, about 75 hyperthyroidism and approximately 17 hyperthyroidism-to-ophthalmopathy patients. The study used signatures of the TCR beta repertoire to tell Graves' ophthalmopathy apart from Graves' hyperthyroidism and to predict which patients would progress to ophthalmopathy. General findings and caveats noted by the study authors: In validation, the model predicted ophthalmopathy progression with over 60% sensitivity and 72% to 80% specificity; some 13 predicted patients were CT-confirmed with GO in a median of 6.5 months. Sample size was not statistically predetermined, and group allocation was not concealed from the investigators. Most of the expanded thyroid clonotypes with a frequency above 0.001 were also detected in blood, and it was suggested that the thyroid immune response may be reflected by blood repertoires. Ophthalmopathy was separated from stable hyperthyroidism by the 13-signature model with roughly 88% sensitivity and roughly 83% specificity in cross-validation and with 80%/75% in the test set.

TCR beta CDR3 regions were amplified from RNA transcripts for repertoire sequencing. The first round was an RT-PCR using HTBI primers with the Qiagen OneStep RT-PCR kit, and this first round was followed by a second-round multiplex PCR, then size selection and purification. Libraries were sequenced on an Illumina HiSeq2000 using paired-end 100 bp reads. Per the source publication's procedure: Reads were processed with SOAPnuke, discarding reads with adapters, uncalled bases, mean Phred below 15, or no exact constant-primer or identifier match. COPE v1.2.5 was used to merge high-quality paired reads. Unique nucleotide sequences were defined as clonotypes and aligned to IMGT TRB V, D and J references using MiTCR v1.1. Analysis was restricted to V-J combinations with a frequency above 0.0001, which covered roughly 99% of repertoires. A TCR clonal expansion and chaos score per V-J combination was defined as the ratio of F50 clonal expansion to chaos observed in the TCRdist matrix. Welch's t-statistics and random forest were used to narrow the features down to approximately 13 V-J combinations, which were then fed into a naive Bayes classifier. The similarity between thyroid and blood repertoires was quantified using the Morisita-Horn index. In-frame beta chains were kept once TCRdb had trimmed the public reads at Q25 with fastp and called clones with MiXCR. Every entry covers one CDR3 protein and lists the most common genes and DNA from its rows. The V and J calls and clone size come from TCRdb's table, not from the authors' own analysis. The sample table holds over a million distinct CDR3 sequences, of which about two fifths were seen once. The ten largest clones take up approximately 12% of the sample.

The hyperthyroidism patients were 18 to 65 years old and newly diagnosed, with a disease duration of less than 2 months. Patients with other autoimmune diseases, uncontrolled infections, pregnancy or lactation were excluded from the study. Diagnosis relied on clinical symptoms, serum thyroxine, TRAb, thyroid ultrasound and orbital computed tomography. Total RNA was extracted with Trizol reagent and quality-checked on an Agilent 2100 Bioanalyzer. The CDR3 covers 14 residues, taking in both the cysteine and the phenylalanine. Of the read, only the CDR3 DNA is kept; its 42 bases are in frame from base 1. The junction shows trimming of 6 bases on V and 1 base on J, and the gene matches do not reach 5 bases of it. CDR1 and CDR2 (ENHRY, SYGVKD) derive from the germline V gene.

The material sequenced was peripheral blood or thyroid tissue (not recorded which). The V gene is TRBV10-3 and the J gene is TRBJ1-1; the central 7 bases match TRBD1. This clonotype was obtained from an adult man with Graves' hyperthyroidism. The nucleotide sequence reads TGTGCCATCAGCCCTGGGACAGCGAACACTGAAGCTTTCTTT. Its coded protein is CAISPGTANTEAFF.